This T cell receptor (beta chain) was sequenced during a study of vaccination and CD4 T cells after COVID-19. Time point of the sample: late sampling 161 to 241 days after vaccination in a few convalescent patients. This clonotype was seen only a few times. Germline CDR1 and CDR2: MNHEY and SVGAGI. The V and J ends lost 2 bases and 4 bases respectively, with 20 bases between them. This CDR3 region has 17 residues. Via MiXCR, TCRdb re-called the PCR reads, giving one row per CDR3 protein. The sample carries 35,000 to 45,000 distinct CDR3 sequences, 36% recorded once. The source is a human donor who had recovered from COVID-19. The sequencing used CD4+ T cells from blood, collected about 7 months after SARS-CoV-2 vaccination. The chain has TRBV6-5 and TRBJ1-1; D call uncertain. CDR3 loop: CASSYATSTGGRTEAFF. The CDR3 bases are TGTGCCAGCAGTTACGCGACGTCAACGGGTGGTCGCACTGAAGCTTTCTTT.